Below are 6 T cell receptor beta chains sequenced from a single sample in a study of CD8 T cells in ankylosing spondylitis. MiXCR, run by TCRdb on the 5' RACE reads, gives a single entry per CDR3 protein. The sample consists of approximately 150,000 distinct CDR3 sequences, roughly a third of them appearing once. The sequenced material came from synovial fluid, either unsorted or a sorted T cell fraction (not recorded which). The receptors derive from a male donor with ankylosing spondylitis.

This clonotype has a handful of counts. This chain joins TRBV11-2 and TRBJ2-5; D perhaps matches TRBD1 (5 bases). This CDR3 region has 14 residues. CDR1 is SGHAT and CDR2 is FQNNGV in the germline V gene. Trimming cost V 2 bases and J 6 bases, with 13 bases left between them. In DNA, the CDR3 is TGTGCCAGCAGCTTACTGGACACCTCACAGACCCAGTACTTC. Its protein is CASSLLDTSQTQYF. Drawing the rest from reference TRBV11-2 and TRBJ2-5, the complete variable domain is EAGVAQSPRYKIIEKRQSVAFWCNPISGHATLYWYQQILGQGPKLLIQFQNNGVVDDSQLPKDRFSAERLKGVDSTLKIQPAKLEDSAVYLCASSLLDTSQTQYFGPGTRLLVL.

This clonotype came up a few times. CDR3 in DNA: TGTGCCAGCAGTTTTCTTCGTAGGGCAGGGGACCACAATGAGCAGTTCTTC. Translating it yields CASSFLRRAGDHNEQFF. V usage is TRBV12-3 or TRBV12-4 and J usage is TRBJ2-1, with D perhaps matching TRBD1 (6 bases). The V and J ends lost 3 bases and 5 bases respectively, with 20 bases between them. CDR3 length equals 17 residues.

The chain links TRBV28 to TRBJ2-3; D not resolved. The CDR3 consists of 14 residues. V shed 6 bases and J shed 4 bases, with 14 bases lying between them. Germline V gene lookup returns CDR1 MDHEN and CDR2 SYDVKM. The CDR3 loop is CASRSPDWADTQYF. The CDR3 coding sequence is TGTGCCAGCAGGTCACCAGATTGGGCAGATACGCAGTATTTT.

This chain joins TRBV6-1 and TRBJ2-7, with 7 bases lining up with TRBD1. Germline V gives CDR1 MNHNS, CDR2 SASEGT. J lost 4 bases, V lost 10 bases, and 16 bases had no gene match. The CDR3 contains 15 residues. The CDR3 bases are TGTGCCACCCATTTTCCCCGAGGGGGCAAGTACGAGCAGTACTTC. This translates into CATHFPRGGKYEQYF.

In regard to this clonotype: A much larger clone lies one base from this, so it may be a read error. The chain employs TRBV5-6 and TRBJ2-5, with D perhaps TRBD1 or TRBD2 (5 bases each). The CDR3 has 14 amino acids. From germline, CDR1 is SGHDT and CDR2 YYEEEE. Trimming removed 6 bases at V and 5 bases at J, with 17 bases between. The CDR3 DNA sequence: TGTGCCAGCAACTCTTTGGGGGAACGGGAGACCCAGTACTTC. It specifies CASNSLGERETQYF.

The rearrangement links TRBV7-2 to TRBJ2-3; 9 positions agree with TRBD2. Looked up from germline, CDR1 is SGHTA and CDR2 is FQGNSA. V lost 3 bases and J lost 10; bases outside the gene matches: 14. This CDR3 has 16 amino acids. CDR3 protein: CASSFEMRSSGNSQYF. The CDR3 nucleotides are TGTGCCAGCAGCTTTGAGATGCGGTCTAGCGGGAACTCGCAGTATTTT.